The T cell receptor (beta chain) described here comes from a study of T-cell memory formation after mild COVID-19 (dated by TCRdb to 2020 to 2022). At the level of the whole study: TCR sequence clusters from the two donors were found to be largely donor specific. In two donors, T-cell clones that expanded and contracted after mild COVID-19 were tracked by sequencing TCRalpha and TCRbeta repertoires over time. The cohort was made up of two young adult volunteers, one female and one male, who were previously healthy.

These reads were obtained on an Illumina NovaSeq 6000. cDNA libraries for TCRalpha and TCRbeta were prepared by 5'RACE using constant-segment primers, with sample barcodes and unique molecular identifiers added. Trizol reagent was used to extract RNA from every sample. The libraries were amplified in two PCR steps, and the second step added a second sample barcode and Illumina TruSeq adapters. Libraries were sequenced on an Illumina NovaSeq with 2 x 150 bp paired-end reads. The authors processed their data as follows. Reads were demultiplexed and collapsed into UMI-guided consensus sequences with migec v1.2.7. With mixcr v2.1.11, UMI consensuses were aligned to TRA and TRB V and J templates and assembled into clonotypes. A clonotype was counted as expanded or contracted only when both edgeR and NoisET called the clonotype significant, with the noise models trained on biological replicates. For edgeR calls, the thresholds were a false discovery rate-adjusted p below 0.01 and a log2 fold-change of 1. As an exploratory analysis of dynamics, PCA with hierarchical clustering was applied to max-normalized trajectories of the 1000 most abundant clonotypes. The CD4 or CD8 phenotype of responding clones was assigned using the separately sequenced CD4+ and CD8+ repertoires. TCRdb ran its own pipeline on the public reads, namely fastp trimming at Q25 and MiXCR clone calling, and kept in-frame beta chains. Each entry merges the rows of one CDR3 protein and shows their most common DNA and genes. Clone size and V and J calls follow TCRdb, not the original study. The sample includes about 210,000 distinct CDR3 sequences, with approximately 10% observed a single time. Approximately 2.8% of the sample belongs to the ten largest clones.

As to this clonotype: The antigen it recognizes is unknown. Qualities for individual bases were not recorded, and no much larger clone is one base off.

PBMCs were isolated by Ficoll-Paque density gradient centrifugation. Summary of the overall study and its limitations: Whether the second-wave clones peaking on day 37 were SARS-CoV-2 specific was not confirmed. Clones that contracted from day 15 to 85 showed balanced CD4/CD8 phenotypes, whereas a second wave of clones that expanded from day 15 to 37 leaned towards CD4+. The study included only a couple of mild cases, and larger cohorts that include severe cases with pre-infection samples were judged to be necessary. Some responding clones were detected in pre-infection memory, which suggested that pre-existing cross-reactive memory T cells had joined the SARS-CoV-2 response. Contracting CD4+ clones were located mainly in the CM and EM memory subsets, whereas CD8+ clones were found to be enriched in EMRA.

The specimen sequenced was PBMCs or a T cell subset sorted from them (not recorded which). This TCR was sampled from a man younger than 35 who had mild COVID-19 (a few samples of this study predate the infection). The sample titles of this study are shuffled in the database, so cell type and time point are left out; the donor was told from shared clones.

The DNA reads TGTGCCAGCAGCTTGTTTTGGTCAGGGGAAGATGGCTACACCTTC. It codes for CASSLFWSGEDGYTF. The V and J genes are TRBV5-5 and TRBJ1-2; a weak D assignment points to TRBD1 (6 bases agree). The germline V gene (reference sequence) gives CDR1 as SGHKS and CDR2 as YYEKEE. The CDR3 has 15 amino acids, counting the end cysteine and phenylalanine. Here the CDR3 DNA is all that survives: 45 bases in frame from base 1. V drops 1 base and J drops 6 bases, leaving 16 bases in between.